These T cell receptor beta chains were read from a single sample in a study of shared clonotypes between healthy human individuals. Libraries were prepared by immunoSEQ multiplex PCR; TCRdb keeps only in-frame clonotypes and omits some of them. The profile shows 400,000 to 600,000 clones, about 75% of them singletons. Sequencing was carried out using PBMCs. These receptors originate from a woman aged 40 to 49 in good health. Some clones in this sample may be carry-over from other donors' samples. The CDR3 runs from the conserved cysteine through the conserved F or W. D genes are given only for firm matches. Clone size is stated in some rows and not others, as once, few, many or a class when expanded.

J gene	clone size	V gene	D gene	CDR3 protein	CDR3 DNA
TRBJ2-5	NA	TRBV10-3	NA	CAISEGGPQETQYF	TGTGCCATCAGTGAAGGGGGGCCTCAAGAGACCCAGTACTTC
TRBJ2-7	NA	TRBV6-1	NA	CASSERERIWYEQYF	TGTGCCAGCAGTGAAAGGGAGAGAATATGGTACGAGCAGTACTTC
TRBJ1-6	NA	TRBV28	NA	CASSLLAASPLHF	TGTGCCAGCAGTTTATTAGCGGCTTCACCCCTCCACTTT
TRBJ2-2	NA	TRBV7-9	NA	CASSYGRANTGELFF	TGTGCCAGCAGCTACGGCAGGGCGAACACCGGGGAGCTGTTTTTT
TRBJ1-2	NA	TRBV19	NA	CASQTVQGNRYTF	TGTGCCAGTCAGACAGTACAAGGAAACCGCTACACCTTC
TRBJ1-2	NA	TRBV11-2	NA	CASSLAGQANYGYTF	TGTGCCAGCAGCTTAGCAGGGCAAGCTAACTATGGCTACACCTTC
TRBJ1-2	once	TRBV18	NA	CASSPREEDGYTF	TGTGCCAGCTCACCCAGGGAGGAGGATGGCTACACCTTC
TRBJ2-2	few	TRBV18	TRBD2	CASSPGLAGSGELFF	TGTGCCAGCTCACCGGGACTAGCGGGATCCGGGGAGCTGTTTTTT
TRBJ1-5	NA	TRBV19	NA	CASSIGTNSNQPQHF	TGTGCCAGTAGTATAGGGACAAATAGCAATCAGCCCCAGCATTTT
TRBJ1-2	NA	TRBV30	NA	CACQFLGYGYTF	TGTGCCTGCCAATTCCTAGGCTATGGCTACACCTTC
TRBJ1-1	NA	TRBV27	NA	CASSQGREWTEAFF	TGTGCCAGCAGCCAGGGCCGGGAATGGACTGAAGCTTTCTTT
TRBJ2-2	NA	TRBV18	NA	CASSPRTNTGELFF	TGTGCCAGCTCACCTCGGACCAACACCGGGGAGCTGTTTTTT
TRBJ2-7	few	TRBV5-1	TRBD2	CASSASGREHEQYF	TGCGCCAGCAGCGCTAGCGGGAGGGAACACGAGCAGTACTTC
TRBJ2-7	NA	TRBV6-1	TRBD2	CASSEEVGGAGGVYVQYF	TGTGCCAGCAGTGAAGAAGTCGGAGGAGCGGGAGGAGTTTACGTGCAGTACTTC
TRBJ1-1	NA	TRBV7-2	NA	CASSLRPVPEAFF	TGTGCCAGCAGCCTCCGACCCGTCCCTGAAGCTTTCTTT
TRBJ2-1	NA	TRBV11-2	NA	CASSLLSSYNEQFF	TGTGCCAGCAGCTTGTTGAGCTCCTACAATGAGCAGTTCTTC
TRBJ2-3	NA	TRBV7-3	TRBD1	CASSGQGKTDTQYF	TGTGCCAGCAGCGGACAGGGGAAAACAGATACGCAGTATTTT
TRBJ1-3	NA	TRBV5-1	TRBD1	CASSLEGARGNTIYF	TGCGCCAGCAGCTTGGAGGGGGCGCGAGGAAACACCATATATTTT
TRBJ2-1	NA	TRBV6-1	TRBD1	CASSEPGTGGNEQFF	TGTGCCAGCAGTGAACCGGGTACAGGGGGAAATGAGCAGTTCTTC
TRBJ2-7	NA	TRBV2	TRBD1	CASSDRDSAYEQYF	TGTGCCAGCAGTGACCGGGACAGTGCCTACGAGCAGTACTTC
TRBJ2-2	NA	TRBV14	TRBD1	CASSQGVYTGELFF	TGTGCCAGCAGTCAGGGGGTCTACACCGGGGAGCTGTTTTTT
TRBJ1-2	NA	TRBV28	NA	CATTGNYGYTF	TGTGCCACGACAGGAAACTATGGCTACACCTTC
TRBJ1-1	few	TRBV6-1	NA	CASSETGIPEAFF	TGTGCCAGCAGTGAAACGGGGATCCCTGAAGCTTTCTTT
TRBJ1-1	NA	TRBV5-4	NA	CASSLDRGEAFF	TGTGCCAGCAGCCTTGACCGAGGTGAAGCTTTCTTT
TRBJ2-2	few	TRBV2	TRBD2	CASSPRTSGNTGELFF	TGTGCCAGCAGTCCCCGGACTAGCGGAAACACCGGGGAGCTGTTTTTT
TRBJ2-7	NA	TRBV6-6	TRBD2	CASSYSGSGGLYF	TGTGCCAGCAGTTACTCAGGTAGCGGGGGATTGTACTTC
TRBJ2-1	once	TRBV9	TRBD2	CASSVQSGENEQFF	TGTGCCAGCAGCGTCCAGAGCGGGGAGAATGAGCAGTTCTTC
TRBJ1-2	NA	TRBV10-3	TRBD1	CAISEGPGTGGFNYGYTF	TGTGCCATCAGTGAGGGTCCCGGGACAGGGGGTTTTAACTATGGCTACACCTTC
TRBJ1-4	once	TRBV28	NA	CASRRVDFIGTEKLFF	TGTGCCAGCCGGCGAGTAGATTTTATCGGAACTGAAAAACTGTTTTTT
TRBJ2-2	NA	TRBV11-2	NA	CASSLLLNTGELFF	TGTGCCAGCAGCCTTCTCCTCAACACCGGGGAGCTGTTTTTT
TRBJ2-6	once	TRBV5-1	NA	CASSQVGGANVLTF	TGCGCCAGCAGCCAGGTTGGGGGGGCCAACGTCCTGACTTTC
TRBJ1-6	NA	TRBV6-1	NA	CASSETGINSPLHF	TGTGCCAGCAGTGAAACGGGGATTAATTCACCCCTCCACTTT
TRBJ1-1	few	TRBV11-2	NA	CASSLVRVNTEAFF	TGTGCCAGCAGCTTAGTCCGGGTGAACACTGAAGCTTTCTTT